The 11 T cell receptor beta chains in this list originate from one sample, sequenced in a study of blood T cell repertoires in COVID-19. Only in-frame clones appear in the TCRdb table, and some are missing; sequencing was by immunoSEQ multiplex PCR. The table lists 300,000 or so clones, more than 75% of them singletons. The specimen sequenced was peripheral blood. Source of these receptors: a man aged 70 or older with acute or convalescent COVID-19.

This clone was detected once. This chain connects TRBV7-8 to TRBJ1-6, with D perhaps TRBD1 (5 bases). V lost 5 bases, J lost 8 bases, and 19 bases lay in between. This CDR3 has 16 amino acids. Germline V gene sequence: CDR1 SGHVS, CDR2 FQNEAQ. The CDR3 spells CASSPRDPGGDSPLHF. The CDR3 nucleotides are TGTGCCAGCAGCCCTCGGGACCCCGGAGGGGATTCACCCCTCCACTTT.

The V and J genes are TRBV20-1 and TRBJ1-2, with D hard to call. This CDR3 is 10 amino acids long. Germline V lookup: CDR1 DFQATT, CDR2 SNEGSKA (reference sequence). V was shortened by 5 bases and J by 8 bases, with 9 bases between the two germline ends. This CDR3 reads CSARLRGYTF. The CDR3 DNA is TGCAGTGCTCGTTTGCGGGGCTACACCTTC.

The V call is TRBV28, the J call TRBJ1-3; a possible D gene is TRBD1 (6 bases). Germline values: CDR1 MDHEN, CDR2 SYDVKM. Between the trimmed V and J ends, which lost 6 bases and 4 bases, there was a span of 16 bases. The CDR3 has 15 residues. The CDR3: CASSPQGPGGNTIYF. In nucleotides, the CDR3 is TGTGCCAGCAGCCCCCAGGGGCCGGGGGGAAACACCATATATTTT.

The chain joins TRBV20-1 to TRBJ2-6; D is uncertain. Germline V lookup: CDR1 DFQATT, CDR2 SNEGSKA (reference sequence). The germline V and J ends were trimmed by 3 bases and 0 bases, with 9 bases remaining between them. The CDR3 contains 15 residues. CDR3 sequence: CSASTQNSGANVLTF. In nucleotides, the CDR3 is TGCAGTGCTAGTACTCAAAACTCTGGGGCCAACGTCCTGACTTTC.

The V gene is TRBV20-1, the J gene TRBJ2-5; D remains unclear. The V and J ends lost 6 bases and 3 bases respectively, with 8 bases between them. Germline values: CDR1 DFQATT, CDR2 SNEGSKA (reference sequence). The CDR3 loop spans 11 amino acids. The CDR3: CSAATEETQYF. CDR3 sequence (DNA): TGCAGTGCAGCTACAGAAGAGACCCAGTACTTC.

As regards this clone: Other DNA variants within this sample encode the same CDR3. This rearrangement joins TRBV4-3 to TRBJ2-7; 9 bases match TRBD1. V was clipped by 1 base and J by 2 bases; unmatched bases: 0. The V gene's germline CDR1 is LGHNA and CDR2 YSLEER. The CDR3 sequence is 14 residues long. The CDR3 nucleotides read TGCGCCAGCAGCCAAGGACAGGGGGCCTACGAGCAGTACTTC. Translating gives CASSQGQGAYEQYF.

The chain has TRBV21-1 and TRBJ2-1; the DNA was not compared with TRBD1, the D call given in the table. TRBV21-1 is noted as a pseudogene. The CDR3 is 12 residues long. The chain's CDR3 is CASSQGYNEQFF. CDR3 DNA sequence: TGTGCCAGCAGCCAGGGGTACAATGAGCAGTTCTTC.

The rearrangement links TRBV5-4 to TRBJ2-1, with 7 bases lining up with TRBD2. This CDR3 is 15 amino acids long. V lost 3 bases and J lost 3; bases outside the gene matches: 6. CDR1 and CDR2 (germline): SGHNT, YYREEE (reference sequence). The CDR3 DNA follows: TGTGCCAGCAGCTCGGGCGGGAGAGTCTACAATGAGCAGTTCTTC. Protein: CASSSGGRVYNEQFF.

This chain links TRBV2 with TRBJ1-3, with 7 bases identical to TRBD1. The CDR3 extends over 22 amino acids. Germline V gene lookup returns CDR1 SNHLY and CDR2 FYNNEI. J lost 0 bases, V lost 7 bases, and 27 bases had no gene match. CDR3 nucleotide sequence: TGTGCCAGCACTCCCCCGGGACAGAGGAATACCCCTGGACTAAACTCTGGAAACACCATATATTTT. It specifies CASTPPGQRNTPGLNSGNTIYF.

The chain uses TRBV7-2 and TRBJ2-1; D may be TRBD2 (6 bases). Looked up from germline, CDR1 is SGHTA and CDR2 is FQGNSA. The CDR3 length is 16 residues. V shed 5 bases and J shed 0 bases, with 14 bases lying between them. CDR3 coding DNA: TGTGCCAGCAGCATCAGTGCCGGGAGCTCCTACAATGAGCAGTTCTTC. This translates into CASSISAGSSYNEQFF.

The chain joins TRBV6-1 to TRBJ2-3, with D tentatively TRBD2 (5 bases). CDR1 is MNHNS, CDR2 SASEGT, per germline. The CDR3 loop spans 14 amino acids. The V and J ends lost 2 bases and 2 bases respectively, with 8 bases between them. The CDR3 coding sequence is TGTGCCAGCAGTGAAAGGGAGTTCACAGATACGCAGTATTTT. As protein: CASSEREFTDTQYF.